The subject of this entry is one T cell receptor beta chain. The V gene's germline CDR1 is GTSNPN and CDR2 SVGIG (reference sequence). The CDR3 length is 16 residues. The germline V and J ends were trimmed by 0 bases and 3 bases, with 14 bases remaining between them. The entry originates in a study of OX40 agonist ivuxolimab in advanced cancers. Overall study context: Allowance was made for prior anti-PD-1, anti-PD-L1 or anti-CTLA-4 therapy, and about 44% had some.

Repertoires were generated with immunoSEQ multiplex PCR, while TCRdb's copy carries only in-frame clones and drops some. Of roughly 93,000 clones listed, approximately 84% are singletons. Here the sequenced sample was CD4+ or CD8+ T cells sorted from blood, taken in a trial of the OX40 agonist ivuxolimab. The chain uses TRBV30 and TRBJ2-2, with a weak D call TRBD1 (5 bases). The TCR sequence derives from an adult with an advanced solid tumor such as melanoma, head and neck, liver or kidney cancer. The CDR3 loop reads CAWSVRQGWDTGELFF. The CDR3, as DNA: TGTGCCTGGAGTGTACGGCAGGGTTGGGACACCGGGGAGCTGTTTTTT.